The 25 T cell receptor beta chains listed next were all sequenced from one sample in a study of human versus mouse CDR3 diversity and MHC coevolution. Using immunoSEQ multiplex PCR, the repertoire was profiled, and TCRdb retains in-frame clones only, with some absent. Here the sample spans about 83,000 clones, around 90% being singletons. Sequenced: naive CD4+ T cells from blood. Subset noted: CD45RO-negative CD62L-positive naive CD4 T cells. These receptors were obtained from a person aged 25-75 years in good health.

This clone appeared a single time. This chain joins TRBV5-4 and TRBJ2-1; D may be TRBD2 (6 bases). The germline CDR1 and CDR2 sequences are SGHNT and YYREEE (reference sequence). V was shortened by 4 bases and J by 8 bases, with 13 bases between the two germline ends. The CDR3 totals 13 residues. For the CDR3, the DNA is TGTGCCAGCAGCCCGCAACCGGGGGATGAGCAGTTCTTC. This gives the protein CASSPQPGDEQFF. Drawing the rest from reference TRBV5-4 and TRBJ2-1, the complete variable domain is ETGVTQSPTHLIKTRGQQVTLRCSSQSGHNTVSWYQQALGQGPQFIFQYYREEENGRGNFPPRFSGLQFPNYSSELNVNALELDDSALYLCASSPQPGDEQFFGPGTRLTVL.

This sequence joins TRBV7-2 and TRBJ2-7; the D is unclear. Germline-derived CDR1 and CDR2 are SGHTA and FQGNSA. The CDR3 spans 15 residues. Trimming removed 3 bases from V and 2 bases from J, with 14 bases in between. CDR3 in DNA: TGTGCCAGCAGCTTCCAAACCGGGTCCGCCTACGAGCAGTACTTC. Amino acids: CASSFQTGSAYEQYF.

This chain connects TRBV18 to TRBJ1-1; the match to TRBD1 covers 11 bases. Germline V lookup: CDR1 KGHSH, CDR2 LQKENI. The CDR3 covers 16 residues. The trim removed 6 bases at V and 4 bases at J, leaving 10 bases unmatched. CDR3 sequence reads: CASSPGTGGVGTEAFF. The CDR3 nucleotides are TGTGCCAGCTCCCCGGGGACAGGGGGAGTTGGCACTGAAGCTTTCTTT. Combining the CDR3 with reference TRBV18 and TRBJ1-1 gives the whole variable domain NAGVMQNPRHLVRRRGQEARLRCSPMKGHSHVYWYRQLPEEGLKFMVYLQKENIIDESGMPKERFSAEFPKEGPSILRIQQVVRGDSAAYFCASSPGTGGVGTEAFFGQGTRLTVV.

This clone was observed a single time. The gene calls are TRBV4-2 and TRBJ1-3; D may be TRBD1 (6 bases). With 2 bases removed from V and 3 bases from J, the gap between germline ends came to 14 bases. The CDR3 contains 16 residues. Germline assignment: CDR1 LGHNA and CDR2 YNFKEQ. This CDR3 reads CASSQQGTQVGNTIYF. The CDR3 nucleotides are TGTGCCAGCAGCCAACAGGGGACACAGGTTGGAAACACCATATATTTT.

The table lists this clone with a count of one. J is TRBJ2-3 and V is TRBV27; 10 bases fit TRBD2. The trim removed 8 bases at V and 7 bases at J, leaving 9 bases unmatched. This CDR3 spans 14 amino acids. Germline loops: CDR1 MNHEY, CDR2 SMNVEV (reference sequence). CDR3 coding DNA: TGTGCCAGCCAGCGGGAGGGCCGTGGGTATACGCAGTATTTT. This sequence encodes CASQREGRGYTQYF.

The chain is built from TRBV25-1 and TRBJ1-1, with D possibly matching TRBD1 (6 bases). The CDR3 consists of 14 residues. Germline V gene sequence: CDR1 MGHDK, CDR2 SYGVNS. Between the trimmed V and J ends, which lost 6 bases and 2 bases, there was a span of 13 bases. CDR3 DNA sequence: TGTGCCAGCAGGACATCAGGGGTTAACACTGAAGCTTTCTTT. This sequence encodes CASRTSGVNTEAFF.

The chain is built from TRBV27 and TRBJ2-2; D is perhaps TRBD1 (6 bases). The CDR3 has 12 residues. The germline V gene has CDR1 MNHEY and CDR2 SMNVEV (reference sequence). V dropped 10 bases and J dropped 6 bases, with 12 bases sitting between them. The chain's CDR3 is CAIRRGAGELFF. In nucleotides, the CDR3 is TGTGCCATACGCAGGGGCGCCGGGGAGCTGTTTTTT.

This chain joins TRBV19 and TRBJ2-2, with D uncertain. This CDR3 comprises 14 residues. Germline assignment: CDR1 LNHDA and CDR2 SQIVND (reference sequence). Trimming pared 6 bases from V and 1 base from J, leaving 9 bases between. CDR3 residues: CASSQYENTGELFF. The DNA of the CDR3 is TGTGCCAGTAGCCAGTATGAGAACACCGGGGAGCTGTTTTTT.

The DNA for the CDR3 is TGTGCCAGCAGTGAGGGGACAGGGAATGAAAAACTGTTTTTT. Amino acid sequence: CASSEGTGNEKLFF. The chain recombines TRBV2 with TRBJ1-4, with 9 bases lining up with TRBD1. The CDR3 sequence is 14 residues long. J gave up 5 bases and V 3 bases, and 1 base lay outside the gene matches. Per germline, CDR1 SNHLY and CDR2 FYNNEI.

This sequence joins TRBV10-2 and TRBJ1-6; TRBD1 aligns across 8 bases. Germline CDR1 reads WSHSY; CDR2 reads SAAADI. This CDR3 comprises 18 residues. Trimming removed 5 bases from V and 6 bases from J; junction bases left unmatched: 15. Here the CDR3 DNA reads TGCGCCAGCAGTTCCGGACAGGGCGACCCCTTATCTAATTCACCCCTCCACTTT. Encoded protein: CASSSGQGDPLSNSPLHF.

V gene TRBV19 combines with J gene TRBJ1-5; D not resolved. Between the trimmed V and J ends, which lost 7 bases and 1 base, there was a span of 14 bases. There are 15 residues in the CDR3. Germline lookup yields CDR1 LNHDA and CDR2 SQIVND (reference sequence). The chain's CDR3 is CASTPFGKSNQPQHF. The CDR3 DNA is TGTGCCAGTACCCCGTTCGGGAAGAGCAATCAGCCCCAGCATTTT. Combining the CDR3 with reference TRBV19 and TRBJ1-5 gives the whole variable domain DGGITQSPKYLFRKEGQNVTLSCEQNLNHDAMYWYRQDPGQGLRLIYYSQIVNDFQKGDIAEGYSVSREKKESFPLTVTSAQKNPTAFYLCASTPFGKSNQPQHFGDGTRLSIL.

In DNA form, the CDR3 reads TGTGCCAGCTCACCACCTCCCGGGACAGGGGCAAACATTCAGTACTTC. Translation: CASSPPPGTGANIQYF. This rearrangement joins TRBV18 to TRBJ2-4, with 10 bases matching TRBD1. Germline V gene sequence: CDR1 KGHSH, CDR2 LQKENI. Losses at the gene ends were 0 bases for V and 6 bases for J; bases not matched to a gene: 5. This CDR3 has 16 amino acids.

The chain joins TRBV11-2 to TRBJ2-2; TRBD2 matches 8 bases. V shed 1 base, J shed 4 bases, and the junction held 2 bases outside the gene matches. In germline, CDR1 is SGHAT, CDR2 FQNNGV. This CDR3 has 15 residues. The CDR3 nucleotides read TGTGCCAGCAGCTTAGCGGGAGGGCCCACCGGGGAGCTGTTTTTT. Encoded protein: CASSLAGGPTGELFF.

The chain combines TRBV4-2 with TRBJ2-7, with 7 bases fitting TRBD2. CDR1 is LGHNA, CDR2 YNFKEQ, per germline. Germline trimming cut 6 bases from V and 0 bases from J; bases unmatched to any gene: 11. The CDR3 is made up of 16 amino acids. CDR3 sequence reads: CASRGGRAGASYEQYF. The DNA of the CDR3 is TGTGCCAGCAGGGGGGGTAGGGCGGGAGCCTCCTACGAGCAGTACTTC.

The CDR3 nucleotides are TGTGCCAGCAGCTTGGAAGGGGGCTATAATTCACCCCTCCACTTT. This gives the protein CASSLEGGYNSPLHF. This rearrangement joins TRBV5-4 to TRBJ1-6, with D possibly TRBD1 on 6 matching bases. V lost 0 bases to trimming and J lost 3 bases, with 7 bases between them. Germline V gene data show CDR1 as SGHNT and CDR2 as YYREEE (reference sequence). This CDR3 is 15 amino acids long.

The J gene is TRBJ2-7, the V gene TRBV7-7, with TRBD1 identical over 8 bases. CDR1 and CDR2 from the germline V gene are SSHAT and FNYEAQ (reference sequence). The V segment lost 5 bases and the J segment 7 bases; nucleotides outside the gene matches: 7. The length of the CDR3 is 13 residues. CDR3 loop: CASSSQGAEEQYF. DNA of the CDR3: TGTGCCAGCAGCAGCCAGGGGGCGGAAGAGCAGTACTTC.

This rearrangement joins TRBV18 to TRBJ2-7, with D perhaps matching TRBD2 (5 bases). Germline V gene lookup returns CDR1 KGHSH and CDR2 LQKENI. The CDR3 runs to 12 residues. V shed 8 bases and J shed 3 bases, with 11 bases lying between them. DNA of the CDR3: TGTGCCAGCCGGGGAGTTGACTACGAGCAGTACTTC. It encodes CASRGVDYEQYF.

This rearrangement joins TRBV5-1 to TRBJ1-1; D gene ambiguous. The CDR3 extends over 14 amino acids. V shed 3 bases and J shed 7 bases, with 16 bases lying between them. Germline V gives CDR1 SGHRS, CDR2 YFSETQ. This CDR3 is CASSSGLVVGEAFF. CDR3 DNA sequence: TGCGCCAGCAGCTCGGGTTTGGTGGTAGGTGAAGCTTTCTTT.

The chain recombines TRBV5-4 with TRBJ2-1; TRBD2 might be the D (6 bases). V lost 3 bases to trimming and J lost 7 bases, with 11 bases between them. The CDR3 extends over 13 amino acids. CDR1 and CDR2 from the germline V gene are SGHNT and YYREEE (reference sequence). CDR3 nucleotide sequence: TGTGCCAGCAGCTCACCGGGAGTAAATGAGCAGTTCTTC. This encodes CASSSPGVNEQFF.

The chain carries TRBV7-6 and TRBJ1-5; 8 nucleotides align to TRBD1. Germline-derived CDR1 and CDR2 are SGHVS and FNYEAQ. V lost 2 bases, J lost 6 bases, and 6 bases stayed unmatched. The CDR3 is 15 residues long. Here the CDR3 reads CASSLLAGGGQPQHF. Here the CDR3 DNA reads TGTGCCAGCAGCTTATTAGCAGGGGGCGGTCAGCCCCAGCATTTT.

This clone has only a few counts. The chain uses TRBV5-8 and TRBJ1-1; TRBD1 aligns across 8 bases. After removal of 5 bases from V and 4 bases from J, the junction contained 7 bases not matched to a gene. The CDR3 has 14 amino acids. Per the germline V gene, CDR1 is SGHTS and CDR2 is YDEGEE. The CDR3 spells CASRQQGAFTEAFF. In DNA form, the CDR3 reads TGTGCCAGCAGACAGCAGGGGGCTTTCACTGAAGCTTTCTTT.

The rearrangement uses TRBV15 and TRBJ1-5; D unresolved. Germline V gene data show CDR1 as LNHNV and CDR2 as YYDKDF (reference sequence). The CDR3 spans 14 residues. V dropped 1 base and J dropped 4 bases, with 8 bases sitting between them. In DNA, the CDR3 is TGTGCCACCAGCAGAGTTGCGGGGAATCAGCCCCAGCATTTT. Its translation is CATSRVAGNQPQHF.

The DNA for the CDR3 is TGCAGCGTTGAAAGGCGTAGACAGGGGTACAATGAGCAGTTCTTC. Its translation is CSVERRRQGYNEQFF. The chain joins TRBV29-1 to TRBJ2-1; 8 bases are a match to TRBD1. CDR1 and CDR2 from the germline V gene are SQVTM and ANQGSEA. This CDR3 is 15 amino acids long. Trimming took 2 bases from V and 4 from J; bases not matched to a gene: 7.

The V call is TRBV6-1, the J call TRBJ2-5; 10 bases agree with TRBD2. J lost 0 bases, V lost 4 bases, and 2 bases had no gene match. The CDR3 runs 15 residues. The germline gives CDR1 MNHNS, CDR2 SASEGT. The CDR3 reads CASSGTSGNQETQYF. CDR3 bases: TGTGCCAGCAGTGGGACTAGCGGAAACCAAGAGACCCAGTACTTC.

The chain has TRBV7-6 and TRBJ1-6; 8 bases align to TRBD1. Germline V gives CDR1 SGHVS, CDR2 FNYEAQ. The CDR3 is 19 amino acids. Germline trimming cut 0 bases from V and 7 bases from J; bases unmatched to any gene: 14. In nucleotides, the CDR3 is TGTGCCAGCAGCTTAGCTCCCCCCCTAGCGACAGGGGAAAATTCACCCCTCCACTTT. Amino acids: CASSLAPPLATGENSPLHF.